A selection of T cell receptor beta chains follows, all from one sample in a study of patients and donors after allogeneic stem cell transplantation. Via MiXCR, TCRdb re-called the RT-PCR reads, giving one row per CDR3 protein. The sample holds 800,000 to 1,000,000 distinct CDR3 sequences, roughly 17% seen once. The sequenced sample was blood, either unsorted or a sorted T cell fraction (not recorded which). The source is a human donor who was either an allogeneic HSCT recipient or a stem cell or donor lymphocyte infusion donor (not recorded which). It is not recorded whose cells these are; they may come from a transplant donor. The CDR3 runs from the conserved cysteine through the conserved F or W. Fields, in order: D gene, V gene, clone size, J gene, CDR3 protein, CDR3 DNA. D genes are given only for firm matches. A clone size is listed for some rows: how often the clone was seen (once, few, many), or a class if it is expanded.

>NA|TRBV18|many|TRBJ2-4
CASSPILPGGALMSNIQYF
TGTGCCAGCTCACCAATCCTGCCTGGGGGCGCTTTAATGTCGAACATTCAGTACTTC
>TRBD2|TRBV11-3|NA|TRBJ2-2
CASSPRTSPNTGELFF
TGTGCCAGCAGCCCAAGGACTAGCCCGAACACCGGGGAGCTGTTTTTT
>TRBD1|TRBV20-1|NA|TRBJ2-7
CSARRQTGSYEQYF
TGCAGTGCAAGGAGACAGACAGGGTCCTACGAGCAGTACTTC
>TRBD1|TRBV6-1|NA|TRBJ1-4
CASSPSGQKNENLFF
TGTGCCAGCAGTCCATCGGGACAGAAGAATGAAAATCTGTTTTTT
>TRBD1|TRBV5-1|few|TRBJ1-2
CASGGQVGGYTF
TGCGCCAGCGGGGGACAGGTGGGAGGCTACACCTTC
>NA|TRBV12-3/TRBV12-4|few|TRBJ2-6
CASSFRTGGRSGANVLTF
TGTGCCAGCAGTTTTCGGACAGGTGGGAGGTCTGGGGCCAACGTCCTGACTTTC
>NA|TRBV6-1|NA|TRBJ1-2
CASSETMAGGYTF
TGTGCCAGCAGTGAGACCATGGCCGGTGGCTACACCTTC
>TRBD1|TRBV25-1|NA|TRBJ2-3
CASKGDRGGPDTQYF
TGTGCCAGCAAGGGGGACAGGGGTGGCCCAGATACGCAGTATTTT
>NA|TRBV27|NA|TRBJ2-2
CASKTAWDTGELFF
TGTGCCAGCAAGACAGCCTGGGACACCGGGGAGCTGTTTTTT
>TRBD1|TRBV7-9|NA|TRBJ2-2
CASSPDRGGTTGELFF
TGTGCCAGCAGCCCGGACAGGGGAGGAACCACCGGGGAGCTGTTTTTT
>NA|TRBV20-1|few|TRBJ2-6
CSAPTGSGANVLTF
TGCAGTGCTCCCACAGGGTCTGGGGCCAACGTCCTGACTTTC
>TRBD1|TRBV6-5|NA|TRBJ2-7
CASRDRVNEQYF
TGTGCCAGCCGGGACAGGGTAAACGAGCAGTACTTC
>TRBD1|TRBV20-1|NA|TRBJ1-1
CSARTPGTGALGEAFF
TGCAGTGCTAGAACCCCCGGGACAGGGGCCTTAGGTGAAGCTTTCTTT
>TRBD1|TRBV25-1|few|TRBJ2-7
CASSEPGQSYEQYF
TGTGCCAGCAGTGAGCCGGGACAGTCCTACGAGCAGTACTTC
>TRBD2|TRBV6-1|NA|TRBJ2-3
CASRPLGGTDTQYF
TGTGCCAGCAGACCCTTGGGAGGGACAGATACGCAGTATTTT
>TRBD2|TRBV10-3|NA|TRBJ2-1
CASEREDEQFF
TGTGCCTCGGAGCGGGAGGATGAGCAGTTCTTC
>NA|TRBV6-5|once|TRBJ1-1
CASSYGVGETEAFF
TGTGCCAGCAGTTACGGGGTCGGCGAAACTGAAGCTTTCTTT
>NA|TRBV5-1|many|TRBJ1-2
CASSFQQDYGYTF
TGCGCCAGCAGCTTCCAACAGGACTATGGCTACACCTTC
>TRBD2|TRBV4-1|few|TRBJ2-7
CASSQLLADSYEQYF
TGCGCCAGCAGCCAACTACTAGCGGATTCCTACGAGCAGTACTTC
>TRBD2|TRBV6-2/TRBV6-3|NA|TRBJ2-3
CASGGGLATTDTQYF
TGTGCCAGCGGTGGAGGACTAGCCACCACAGATACGCAGTATTTT
>NA|TRBV18|NA|TRBJ1-1
CASSNDPNTEAFF
TGTGCCAGCTCAAACGACCCGAACACTGAAGCTTTCTTT
>TRBD1|TRBV10-3|few|TRBJ1-1
CATRQGQGFTEAFF
TGTGCCACCCGGCAGGGACAGGGGTTTACTGAAGCTTTCTTT
>TRBD1|TRBV4-1|NA|TRBJ1-1
CASSQLRDRGGAEAFF
TGCGCCAGCAGCCAGCTTAGGGACAGGGGGGGGGCCGAAGCTTTCTTT
>NA|TRBV5-1|NA|TRBJ1-4
CASSLPGPHEKLFF
TGCGCCAGCAGCTTACCGGGACCTCATGAAAAACTGTTTTTT
>TRBD2|TRBV7-2|few|TRBJ2-3
CASSSLLAGGRTDTQYF
TGTGCCAGCAGCTCGTTACTAGCGGGGGGCCGCACAGATACGCAGTATTTT
>NA|TRBV12-3/TRBV12-4|NA|TRBJ2-3
CASSPPRRITDTQYF
TGTGCCAGCAGCCCACCCCGGCGGATCACAGATACGCAGTATTTT
>NA|TRBV25-1|few|TRBJ1-3
CASSKTVPGNTIYF
TGTGCCAGCAGCAAGACAGTGCCTGGAAACACCATATATTTT
>TRBD2|TRBV7-9|NA|TRBJ2-5
CASRPRGGGPQETQYF
TGTGCCAGCAGACCCCGCGGCGGGGGGCCTCAAGAGACCCAGTACTTC
>NA|TRBV7-8|NA|TRBJ2-2
CASSPGGLASDGELFF
TGTGCCAGCAGCCCCGGGGGGCTAGCAAGTGACGGGGAGCTGTTTTTT
>NA|TRBV6-5|few|TRBJ2-6
CASSYAREVLVGANVLTF
TGTGCCAGCAGTTACGCCAGGGAAGTTTTGGTAGGGGCCAACGTCCTGACTTTC
>NA|TRBV29-1|few|TRBJ1-2
CSVDGGRNYGYTF
TGCAGCGTTGACGGGGGGCGTAACTATGGCTACACCTTC
>TRBD1|TRBV2|few|TRBJ1-4
CATHPTGNGKRKLFF
TGTGCCACCCACCCGACAGGGAACGGGAAGAGGAAACTGTTTTTT
>NA|TRBV12-3/TRBV12-4|NA|TRBJ1-3
CASGDTGKTGNTIYF
TGTGCCAGCGGAGATACAGGGAAAACGGGAAACACCATATATTTT
>NA|TRBV5-1|few|TRBJ2-3
CASSLQGYWTDTQYF
TGCGCCAGCAGCTTGCAGGGGTACTGGACAGATACGCAGTATTTT
>NA|TRBV7-2|NA|TRBJ2-7
CASSLEGHVYEQYF
TGTGCCAGCAGCTTAGAGGGACACGTCTACGAGCAGTACTTC
>TRBD1|TRBV6-5|NA|TRBJ2-7
CASSLRAGTGPYEQYF
TGTGCCAGCAGTTTACGGGCCGGGACAGGGCCTTACGAGCAGTACTTC
>NA|TRBV7-2|NA|TRBJ2-6
CASSFKLSSGANVLTF
TGTGCCAGCAGCTTCAAGCTAAGCTCTGGGGCCAACGTCCTGACTTTC
>NA|TRBV12-3/TRBV12-4|NA|TRBJ1-5
CASTLGTNQPQHF
TGTGCCAGCACTTTAGGGACCAATCAGCCCCAGCATTTT
>TRBD1|TRBV6-1|few|TRBJ1-5
CASTPWTGGGQPQHF
TGTGCCAGCACCCCCTGGACAGGGGGAGGGCAGCCCCAGCATTTT
>NA|TRBV9|NA|TRBJ2-7
CASSVISGLEQYF
TGTGCCAGCAGCGTAATATCGGGGCTCGAGCAGTACTTC
>NA|TRBV5-1|many|TRBJ2-5
CASSGHRGETQYF
TGCGCCAGCAGCGGACACCGAGGAGAGACCCAGTACTTC
>TRBD2|TRBV9|few|TRBJ2-3
CASSAEGTSGRDTQYF
TGTGCCAGCAGCGCCGAAGGGACTAGCGGGAGGGATACGCAGTATTTT
>NA|TRBV6-2/TRBV6-3|few|TRBJ1-3
CASNLDGTTGNTIYF
TGTGCCAGCAATTTGGACGGAACTACTGGAAACACCATATATTTT
>TRBD1|TRBV12-3/TRBV12-4|NA|TRBJ1-3
CASTGQGKAWNTIYF
TGTGCCAGCACTGGACAGGGGAAGGCTTGGAACACCATATATTTT
>NA|TRBV5-1|NA|TRBJ1-1
CASSLIGGAEAFF
TGCGCCAGCAGCTTGATAGGGGGGGCTGAAGCTTTCTTT
>TRBD2|TRBV4-1|NA|TRBJ2-5
CASSQLSHRLAGGQETQYF
TGCGCCAGCAGCCAGTTATCCCATCGACTAGCGGGGGGGCAAGAGACCCAGTACTTC
>NA|TRBV5-1|few|TRBJ1-2
CASSLTPFPPLYGYTF
TGCGCCAGCAGCTTGACCCCCTTTCCCCCTCTCTATGGCTACACCTTC
>TRBD1|TRBV2|NA|TRBJ2-3
CASRIQGADRRSTDTQYF
TGTGCCAGCAGAATCCAGGGGGCAGACAGAAGGAGCACAGATACGCAGTATTTT
>NA|TRBV5-1|NA|TRBJ1-1
CASSLGGSSFEAFF
TGCGCCAGCAGCTTGGGGGGCAGTTCGTTTGAAGCTTTCTTT
>NA|TRBV7-6|NA|TRBJ1-1
CASSLGKSNTEAFF
TGTGCCAGCAGCTTGGGGAAGTCGAACACTGAAGCTTTCTTT
>TRBD1|TRBV7-8|NA|TRBJ2-7
CASSVTGVQYF
TGTGCCAGCAGCGTCACAGGGGTGCAGTACTTC
>TRBD1|TRBV29-1|NA|TRBJ2-5
CSVVDRDQETQYF
TGCAGCGTTGTGGACAGGGACCAAGAGACCCAGTACTTC
>NA|TRBV18|few|TRBJ2-7
CASSPIGETVTYEQYF
TGTGCCAGCTCACCTATCGGGGAGACAGTGACCTACGAGCAGTACTTC
>TRBD1|TRBV12-3/TRBV12-4|many|TRBJ2-1
CASSRDRDPYNEQFF
TGTGCCAGCAGCCGCGACAGGGACCCCTACAATGAGCAGTTCTTC
>NA|TRBV4-2|few|TRBJ1-1
CASSPGDRPETEAFF
TGTGCCAGCAGCCCGGGGGACCGTCCGGAGACTGAAGCTTTCTTT
>TRBD2|TRBV12-3/TRBV12-4|few|TRBJ2-3
CASRIDGRLAESTDTQYF
TGTGCCAGCAGGATTGACGGGAGACTAGCGGAGAGCACAGATACGCAGTATTTT
>TRBD1|TRBV18|NA|TRBJ1-1
CASSPLLTGIRAEAFF
TGTGCCAGCTCACCCCTACTGACAGGGATTAGGGCTGAAGCTTTCTTT
>TRBD1|TRBV9|NA|TRBJ2-1
CASSVGGGGYNEQFF
TGTGCCAGCAGCGTAGGAGGGGGCGGTTACAATGAGCAGTTCTTC
>TRBD2|TRBV6-2/TRBV6-3|NA|TRBJ2-1
CASSPGLVFNEQFF
TGTGCCAGCAGTCCGGGACTAGTTTTCAATGAGCAGTTCTTC